Listed here is a single T cell receptor (beta chain). The antigen is unknown. Next came a second PCR, run for roughly 6 to 11 cycles, which used a sample-barcoded 5' primer along with a J-beta primer mix. Each cDNA molecule was tagged by a template-switch adaptor that had 12 random nucleotides. TCRdb processed the 5' RACE reads anew with MiXCR; each CDR3 protein has one entry. This table holds approximately 830,000 distinct CDR3 sequences, 60% to 80% found once. The sample originates from a study of blood T cells in healthy people across ages. Findings and limits, study-wide: Measured against age, TCR beta diversity per million T cells decreased in a roughly linear manner.

CDR3 size: 15 residues. CDR1 SGDLS and CDR2 YYNGEE come from the germline V gene. Trimming cost V 1 base and J 1 base, with 9 bases left between them. The sample providers were healthy Caucasian people from Russia, aged about 6 to 90. Each donor gave approximately 9.5 milliliters of peripheral blood. Sequenced: blood. This receptor was identified in a man younger than 40 in good health. The gene calls are TRBV9 and TRBJ2-1; a weak D match, TRBD2 (5 bases). The CDR3 sequence: CASSVLGESYNEQFF. The CDR3 DNA follows: TGTGCCAGCAGCGTACTCGGGGAATCCTACAATGAGCAGTTCTTC.